The 16 T cell receptor beta chains below were found in one sample sequenced in a study of control samples from healthy donors and cancer patients. Measured with immunoSEQ multiplex PCR; TCRdb has only the in-frame clones, and not every one. The repertoire holds 200,000 or so clones, just under 95% seen once, with approximately 1.5% in the top ten. Sequencing was carried out using blood. The receptors here all came from a man between 45 and 60 years old in good health.

The chain links TRBV2 to TRBJ2-3, with 8 bases fitting TRBD1. This CDR3 spans 12 amino acids. The germline V gene encodes CDR1 SNHLY and CDR2 FYNNEI. Trimming cost V 7 bases and J 4 bases; bases outside gene matches: 1. The CDR3 loop reads CASKDRADTQYF. The CDR3 DNA reads TGTGCCAGCAAGGACAGGGCAGATACGCAGTATTTT. Based on the CDR3 plus reference TRBV2 and TRBJ2-3, the full variable domain is EPEVTQTPSHQVTQMGQEVILRCVPISNHLYFYWYRQILGQKVEFLVSFYNNEISEKSEIFDDQFSVERPDGSNFTLKIRSTKLEDSAMYFCASKDRADTQYFGPGTRLTVL.

This chain uses TRBV18 with TRBJ1-1; 7 positions agree with TRBD1. The germline V gene encodes CDR1 KGHSH and CDR2 LQKENI. CDR3 length: 16 amino acids. J was trimmed by 11 bases and V by 1 base; bases with no gene match: 16. CDR3 in DNA: TGTGCCAGCTCACCACAGGGGGCACCTATTTCCCGGGGGGCTTTCTTT. It specifies CASSPQGAPISRGAFF.

This rearrangement joins TRBV10-3 to TRBJ1-2; D uncertain. The V gene's germline CDR1 is ENHRY and CDR2 SYGVKD. This CDR3 spans 12 amino acids. The V gene lost 6 bases and the J gene lost 6 bases, with 11 bases spanning the gap. The CDR3 spells CAISEREDGYTF. The CDR3, as DNA: TGTGCCATCAGCGAGAGGGAGGATGGCTACACCTTC.

The V and J genes are TRBV4-1 and TRBJ1-2; D possibly corresponds to TRBD1 (6 bases). The germline V gene encodes CDR1 MGHRA and CDR2 YSYEKL. CDR3 length: 16 residues. Trimming stripped 4 bases from V and 2 bases from J, with 17 bases between. CDR3 sequence: CASSRSEGHGNYGYTF. Here the CDR3 DNA reads TGCGCCAGCAGCCGATCGGAGGGACACGGAAACTATGGCTACACCTTC.

The V call is TRBV12-5, the J call TRBJ1-2; D possibly corresponds to TRBD1 (5 bases). V gave up 6 bases and J gave up 11 bases, with 16 bases separating them. CDR3 length: 12 amino acids. Germline V lookup: CDR1 LGHNT, CDR2 FRNRAP. CDR3 in DNA: TGTGCTAGTGGCCGTGACAGCTCTCAGTACACCTTC. As protein: CASGRDSSQYTF.

This chain connects TRBV25-1 to TRBJ1-2; D is possibly TRBD1 (5 bases). Germline V CDR1 and CDR2: MGHDK, SYGVNS. V was cut by 1 base and J by 10 bases, with 13 bases left in between. The CDR3 is 13 amino acids. CDR3 DNA: TGTGCCAGCAGTGAATCGGGACCGCGAGACTACACCTTC. Protein sequence: CASSESGPRDYTF.

On this clone itself: Other DNA sequences of this sample code for an identical CDR3. The chain couples TRBV10-1 to TRBJ2-1, with D hard to call. The CDR3 is made up of 12 amino acids. The V gene's germline CDR1 is WNHNN and CDR2 SYGVQD (reference sequence). V was cut by 2 bases and J by 4 bases, with 3 bases left in between. The CDR3 reads CASSEQYNEQFF. The CDR3 DNA follows: TGCGCCAGCAGTGAGCAGTACAATGAGCAGTTCTTC.

This clone has a single count. The gene calls are TRBV6-5 and TRBJ1-3; D is possibly TRBD1 (5 bases). Germline values: CDR1 MNHEY, CDR2 SVGAGI. This CDR3 is built from 15 residues. Trimming pared 8 bases from V and 0 bases from J, leaving 14 bases between. The CDR3 coding sequence is TGTGCCAGCGGGGCCGCGACAATCTCTGGAAACACCATATATTTT. This encodes CASGAATISGNTIYF.

V is TRBV9 and J is TRBJ2-2; possibly TRBD1 or TRBD2 for D (5 bases each). V was shortened by 0 bases and J by 1 base, with 10 bases between the two germline ends. The length of the CDR3 is 16 residues. The germline CDR1 and CDR2 sequences are SGDLS and YYNGEE. The CDR3 here is CASSVVGAVNTGELFF. In nucleotides, the CDR3 is TGTGCCAGCAGCGTAGTCGGGGCGGTGAACACCGGGGAGCTGTTTTTT.

The rearrangement uses TRBV5-1 and TRBJ1-3; D not certain. V lost 1 base and J 1 base, leaving 6 bases between the germline ends. This CDR3 contains 14 residues. Per germline, CDR1 SGHRS and CDR2 YFSETQ. The CDR3 DNA sequence: TGCGCCAGCAGCTTGACAGTATCTGGAAACACCATATATTTT. It codes for CASSLTVSGNTIYF.

This clone was counted once. The V and J genes are TRBV7-9 and TRBJ1-2; D unresolved. Per the germline V gene, CDR1 is SEHNR and CDR2 is FQNEAQ (reference sequence). V dropped 3 bases and J dropped 8 bases, with 10 bases sitting between them. This CDR3 is built from 12 residues. The CDR3: CASSFGERGYTF. The CDR3 DNA sequence: TGTGCCAGCAGCTTTGGGGAGAGAGGCTACACCTTC.

The genes are TRBV11-2 and TRBJ1-2; no reliable D call. Germline V lookup: CDR1 SGHAT, CDR2 FQNNGV. This CDR3 contains 13 residues. V was cut by 1 base and J by 4 bases, with 7 bases left in between. CDR3 sequence: CASSLGLGYGYTF. For the CDR3, the DNA is TGTGCCAGCAGCTTAGGATTGGGCTATGGCTACACCTTC.

The genes are TRBV7-2 and TRBJ2-7; D is ambiguous. V was pared by 0 bases and J by 3 bases, with 6 bases between. Germline lookup yields CDR1 SGHTA and CDR2 FQGNSA. CDR3 length equals 13 residues. The CDR3 region is CASSLAVLYEQYF. CDR3 sequence (DNA): TGTGCCAGCAGCTTAGCGGTTCTCTACGAGCAGTACTTC.

The chain uses TRBV5-6 and TRBJ1-4; D remains ambiguous. The ends were cut back, 2 bases at V and 5 bases at J, with 10 bases in the middle. This CDR3 region has 14 residues. CDR1 and CDR2 (germline): SGHDT, YYEEEE. In DNA form, the CDR3 reads TGTGCCAGCAGCTTCTCTCGGAGAAATGAAAAACTGTTTTTT. It is translated as CASSFSRRNEKLFF.

The V and J genes are TRBV7-8 and TRBJ1-2; 7 positions agree with TRBD1. Germline values: CDR1 SGHVS, CDR2 FQNEAQ. This CDR3 contains 14 residues. Losses at the gene ends were 5 bases for V and 6 bases for J; bases not matched to a gene: 9. CDR3 bases: TGTGCCAGCAGCGCAGACAGGGTGCAGGATGGCTACACCTTC. Protein product: CASSADRVQDGYTF.

This chain uses TRBV28 with TRBJ2-3; D is undetermined. The V gene's germline CDR1 is MDHEN and CDR2 SYDVKM. V shed 7 bases and J shed 2 bases, with 10 bases lying between them. This CDR3 comprises 13 residues. The CDR3: CASNPTFTDTQYF. CDR3 DNA: TGTGCCAGCAACCCAACCTTCACAGATACGCAGTATTTT.